Shown below are 2 T cell receptor beta chains from a single sample sequenced in a study of cytomegalovirus exposure and HLA in healthy donors. PCR used 60 Vbeta primers and 13 Jbeta primers. Using immunoSEQ multiplex PCR, the repertoire was profiled, and TCRdb retains in-frame clones only, with some absent. The sample carries about 170,000 clones, 80% recorded once. The sample consisted of PBMCs. Receptors originate from a male donor in good health and CMV-seronegative.

The genes are TRBV6-1 and TRBJ2-5; TRBD2 might be the D (6 bases). Germline CDR1 is MNHNS and CDR2 is SASEGT. Between the trimmed V and J ends, which lost 6 bases and 2 bases, there was a span of 16 bases. The CDR3 consists of 15 residues. CDR3 residues: CASSWAGPRQETQYF. The CDR3 DNA follows: TGTGCCAGCAGCTGGGCGGGGCCTCGACAAGAGACCCAGTACTTC.

This sequence joins TRBV27 and TRBJ2-5; D is possibly TRBD2 (6 bases). V was trimmed by 4 bases and J by 1 base, leaving 13 bases between them. The germline V gene encodes CDR1 MNHEY and CDR2 SMNVEV (reference sequence). The CDR3 consists of 15 residues. CDR3 protein: CASSSYWGVQETQYF. In nucleotides, the CDR3 is TGTGCCAGCAGTTCCTATTGGGGGGTCCAAGAGACCCAGTACTTC.